This entry lists 19 T cell receptor beta chains sequenced from one sample in a study of identical twins. TCRdb ran MiXCR on the 5' RACE reads and lists one entry per CDR3 protein. Of about 250,000 distinct CDR3 sequences in the sample, about 8.3% are singletons; the top ten hold approximately 3%. These data also formed part of another study, on yellow fever vaccine responses in identical twins.

The source material was CD8+ T cells sorted from blood. The receptors stem from a woman in her late teens or twenties in good health.

Many counts were recorded for this clonotype. CDR3 DNA sequence: TGCGCCAGCAGCCAAGAAAGGGACCGCTATTTCGGCTACACCTTC. Translation gives CASSQERDRYFGYTF. The chain couples TRBV4-1 to TRBJ1-2; possibly TRBD1 for D (5 bases). The ends were cut back, 0 bases at V and 8 bases at J, with 16 bases in the middle. This CDR3 contains 15 residues. Germline assignment: CDR1 MGHRA and CDR2 YSYEKL.

In its sample, this clonotype was seen a few times. V usage is TRBV29-1 and J usage is TRBJ2-7, with 8 bases lining up with TRBD1. Germline V gene data show CDR1 as SQVTM and CDR2 as ANQGSEA. CDR3 length: 12 amino acids. V lost 7 bases to trimming and J lost 3 bases; unmatched junction nucleotides: 5. The CDR3 reads CSARDRLYEQYF. CDR3 DNA sequence: TGCAGCGCACGGGACAGGCTCTACGAGCAGTACTTC.

This clonotype was seen only a few times. The V call is TRBV5-5, the J call TRBJ2-5; D is unclear. Germline values: CDR1 SGHKS, CDR2 YYEKEE (reference sequence). This CDR3 region has 15 residues. V lost 1 base, J lost 9 bases, and 19 bases lay in between. CDR3 region: CASSLFPTSNRAQYF. The CDR3 bases are TGTGCCAGCAGCTTGTTCCCAACCTCTAATCGGGCCCAGTACTTC.

This clonotype occurred a few times. The CDR3 protein is CASGTYTGELFF. The CDR3 nucleotides read TGTGCCAGCGGGACCTATACCGGGGAGCTGTTTTTT. The gene calls are TRBV6-2 or TRBV6-3 and TRBJ2-2; D tentatively reads TRBD1 or TRBD2 (5 bases each). The CDR3 covers 12 residues. The germline gives CDR1 MNHEY, CDR2 SVGEGT. V lost 8 bases and J lost 5, with 9 bases in between.

The rearrangement joins TRBV20-1 to TRBJ2-7, with D tentatively TRBD2 (6 bases). CDR1 DFQATT and CDR2 SNEGSKA come from the germline V gene (reference sequence). Deletions cut 2 bases from V and 6 bases from J, with 20 bases between. The CDR3 loop spans 15 amino acids. CDR3 loop: CSARNQGGGYGEQYF. For the CDR3, the DNA is TGCAGTGCTAGAAACCAGGGAGGTGGCTACGGCGAGCAGTACTTC.

Ten or more counts support this clonotype. The chain has TRBV4-3 and TRBJ2-1; 7 bases are shared with TRBD1. Germline CDR1 LGHNA, CDR2 YSLEER. V was clipped by 4 bases and J by 5 bases; unmatched bases: 8. CDR3 length equals 15 residues. This CDR3 reads CASSRGTRGHNEQFF. DNA of the CDR3: TGCGCCAGCAGCCGAGGGACAAGGGGGCACAATGAGCAGTTCTTC.

The chain uses TRBV4-2 and TRBJ2-7; tentatively, D is TRBD2 (7 bases). The CDR3 extends over 19 amino acids. The germline V and J ends were trimmed by 0 bases and 6 bases, with 27 bases remaining between them. CDR1 and CDR2 (germline): LGHNA, YNFKEQ. This CDR3 reads CASSQDPDERGAGSSEQYF. CDR3 coding DNA: TGTGCCAGCAGCCAAGATCCCGATGAACGGGGGGCGGGGTCGAGCGAGCAGTACTTC.

V usage is TRBV5-5 and J usage is TRBJ2-7; weak D call: TRBD1 (6 bases). Germline V CDR1 and CDR2: SGHKS, YYEKEE (reference sequence). Trimming shortened V by 1 base and J by 7 bases, and 15 bases separated the two germline ends. CDR3 length equals 14 residues. CDR3 sequence: CASSLIGQPLEQYF. CDR3 sequence (DNA): TGTGCCAGCAGCTTGATAGGACAGCCTCTGGAGCAGTACTTC. The variable domain in full, completed from reference TRBV5-5 and TRBJ2-7, reads DAGVTQSPTHLIKTRGQQVTLRCSPISGHKSVSWYQQVLGQGPQFIFQYYEKEERGRGNFPDRFSARQFPNYSSELNVNALLLGDSALYLCASSLIGQPLEQYFGPGTRLTVT.

The chain employs TRBV7-2 and TRBJ1-2, with 7 bases fitting TRBD1. The trim removed 6 bases at V and 4 bases at J, leaving 8 bases unmatched. There are 14 residues in the CDR3. Germline V gene sequence: CDR1 SGHTA, CDR2 FQGNSA. The CDR3 region is CASSYQGQAYGYTF. Here the CDR3 DNA reads TGTGCCAGCAGTTATCAAGGACAGGCCTATGGCTACACCTTC.

This clonotype was picked up a small number of times. The chain employs TRBV3-1 and TRBJ2-2; a possible D gene is TRBD2 (5 bases). CDR3 size: 18 residues. In germline, CDR1 is LGHDT, CDR2 YNNKEL (reference sequence). V was shortened by 0 bases and J by 6 bases, with 20 bases between the two germline ends. This chain's CDR3 is CASSQDRERLHSPGELFF. CDR3 coding DNA: TGTGCCAGCAGCCAAGATCGGGAACGGCTGCATTCACCCGGGGAGCTGTTTTTT.

This clonotype was counted at least ten times. The rearrangement uses TRBV5-1 and TRBJ2-2, with a possible D match to TRBD1 (6 bases). In germline, CDR1 is SGHRS, CDR2 YFSETQ. The V and J ends lost 2 bases and 2 bases respectively, with 16 bases between them. The CDR3 is 17 residues long. The CDR3 loop is CASSFIYRADNTGELFF. The CDR3 DNA follows: TGCGCCAGCAGCTTTATTTACAGGGCTGATAACACCGGGGAGCTGTTTTTT.

The rearrangement links TRBV20-1 to TRBJ2-7; weak D call: TRBD1 (5 bases). CDR3 length equals 16 residues. Trimming left V 1 base short and J 6 bases short, with 22 bases between. Germline CDR1 is DFQATT and CDR2 is SNEGSKA (reference sequence). CDR3 DNA sequence: TGCAGTGCTAGAGCCCAAGAAGATCAGGGTATGGGCGAGCAGTACTTC. Protein: CSARAQEDQGMGEQYF.

This clonotype appeared many times. The V and J genes are TRBV28 and TRBJ2-1, with TRBD2 matching over 12 bases. The CDR3 loop spans 15 amino acids. J gave up 7 bases and V 3 bases, and 4 bases lay outside the gene matches. Germline V gene data show CDR1 as MDHEN and CDR2 as SYDVKM. The CDR3 here is CASSFLAGGRNEQFF. CDR3 bases: TGTGCCAGCAGTTTCCTAGCGGGGGGGAGGAATGAGCAGTTCTTC.

This clonotype was found a few times. The V and J genes are TRBV29-1 and TRBJ2-1; no clear D gene. The CDR3 spans 12 residues. Germline CDR1 and CDR2: SQVTM and ANQGSEA. Trimming stripped 0 bases from V and 9 bases from J, with 9 bases between. Written as DNA, the CDR3 is TGCAGCGTTGAAGACTACGTAACTGAGCAGTTCTTC. It codes for CSVEDYVTEQFF.

This clonotype was counted between two and nine times. V and J are TRBV6-2 or TRBV6-3 and TRBJ2-7, with D unclear. Per germline, CDR1 MNHEY and CDR2 SVGEGT. Trimming took 0 bases from V and 0 from J, leaving 6 bases between them. The CDR3 contains 14 residues. This chain's CDR3 is CASSYSRPSYEQYF. CDR3 sequence (DNA): TGTGCCAGCAGTTACTCTCGGCCCTCCTACGAGCAGTACTTC.

The chain carries TRBV5-4 and TRBJ2-1; D not resolved. The length of the CDR3 is 13 residues. Germline V gene sequence: CDR1 SGHNT, CDR2 YYREEE (reference sequence). Trimming removed 8 bases from V and 4 bases from J, with 13 bases in between. The CDR3 sequence is CASNQPPYNEQFF. As DNA, the CDR3 is TGTGCCAGTAACCAACCCCCGTACAATGAGCAGTTCTTC.

This clonotype was counted between two and nine times. The rearrangement uses TRBV7-9 and TRBJ2-1; D not certain. Trimming took 5 bases from V and 8 from J, leaving 13 bases between them. CDR3 length: 13 amino acids. CDR1 and CDR2 (germline): SEHNR, FQNEAQ (reference sequence). The CDR3 coding sequence is TGTGCCAGCAGCAATAGCCTTATCGATGAGCAGTTCTTC. As protein: CASSNSLIDEQFF.

The chain combines TRBV10-3 with TRBJ2-7; 8 nucleotides agree with TRBD1. The V gene end was trimmed by 0 bases and the J gene end by 3 bases; junction bases not matched to a gene: 4. This CDR3 is 15 amino acids long. Per the germline V gene, CDR1 is ENHRY and CDR2 is SYGVKD. The CDR3 DNA reads as TGTGCCATCAGTGAGTCCCGGACAGGGTTCTACGAGCAGTACTTC. Encoded protein: CAISESRTGFYEQYF.

This clonotype has at least ten counts. The CDR3 DNA reads TGTGCCAGCAGTTCGCTTGGGCGGGATGAGTACTTC. Translating gives CASSSLGRDEYF. This chain connects TRBV27 to TRBJ2-7; perhaps TRBD2 as D (6 bases). Germline V gene data show CDR1 as MNHEY and CDR2 as SMNVEV (reference sequence). CDR3 length: 12 amino acids. Trimming removed 4 bases from V and 11 bases from J, with 15 bases in between.